A single sample is the source of the 9 T cell receptor beta chains below, sequenced in a study of neurological immune-mediated disorders. TCRdb recomputed calls from the 5' RACE reads with MiXCR, one row per CDR3 protein. The sample consists of under 60,000 distinct CDR3 sequences, just under 6% of them appearing once. Sequences were obtained from CD4+ T cells from blood. Receptor source: a woman between 18 and 29 years old with multiple sclerosis.

This clonotype was detected many times. In DNA form, the CDR3 reads TGCAGTGCTAGAGATAGGGGGATGGGCCCCAATGAGCAGTTCTTC. Encoded protein: CSARDRGMGPNEQFF. The V gene is TRBV20-1, the J gene TRBJ2-1; a weak D match, TRBD1 (6 bases). The germline V gene has CDR1 DFQATT and CDR2 SNEGSKA (reference sequence). V gave up 0 bases and J gave up 6 bases, with 15 bases separating them. This CDR3 is built from 15 residues.

This clonotype was picked up many times. The chain is built from TRBV27 and TRBJ2-2; 9 bases line up with TRBD2. The V gene's germline CDR1 is MNHEY and CDR2 SMNVEV (reference sequence). The ends lost 4 bases at V and 1 base at J; junction bases unmatched: 4. This CDR3 is 16 amino acids long. The chain's CDR3 is CASSSPSGVNTGELFF. The CDR3 nucleotides are TGTGCCAGCAGTTCTCCTAGCGGGGTGAACACCGGGGAGCTGTTTTTT.

The sample holds many counts of this clonotype. The V gene is TRBV20-1, the J gene TRBJ2-5; TRBD1 might be the D (6 bases). Trimming shortened V by 5 bases and J by 3 bases, and 13 bases separated the two germline ends. Germline CDR1 reads DFQATT; CDR2 reads SNEGSKA (reference sequence). The CDR3 extends over 13 amino acids. The DNA of the CDR3 is TGCAGTGCTGGAAGACAGGTGGAAGAGACCCAGTACTTC. It specifies CSAGRQVEETQYF.

This clonotype occurred many times. The rearrangement uses TRBV12-3 or TRBV12-4 and TRBJ2-7; D ambiguous. The V gene lost 5 bases and the J gene lost 1 base, with 12 bases spanning the gap. CDR3 length: 14 residues. The DNA for the CDR3 is TGTGCCAGCAGTCCTGCGGACGCATCCTACGAGCAGTACGTC. Its translation is CASSPADASYEQYV.

The sample holds many counts of this clonotype. V gene TRBV6-6 combines with J gene TRBJ2-2; possibly TRBD1 for D (6 bases). The CDR3 has 14 amino acids. The V and J ends lost 6 bases and 0 bases respectively, with 8 bases between them. Germline assignment: CDR1 MNHNY and CDR2 SVGAGI (reference sequence). In DNA, the CDR3 is TGTGCCAGCAGGGGGGACACGAACACCGGGGAGCTGTTTTTT. Translation gives CASRGDTNTGELFF.

In its sample, this clonotype was seen many times. The rearrangement uses TRBV27 and TRBJ2-5, with 7 bases matching TRBD1. Germline trimming cut 5 bases from V and 5 bases from J; bases unmatched to any gene: 17. Germline CDR1 MNHEY, CDR2 SMNVEV (reference sequence). CDR3 size: 17 residues. The CDR3 DNA is TGTGCCAGCAGTCCCGGCCAGATGGGACAGCTCCTGGAGACCCAGTACTTC. Translation: CASSPGQMGQLLETQYF.

This clonotype was found many times. This chain joins TRBV12-5 and TRBJ1-5; 7 nucleotides line up with TRBD1. J was trimmed by 4 bases and V by 6 bases; bases with no gene match: 9. CDR1 is LGHNT, CDR2 FRNRAP, per germline. The CDR3 runs 15 residues. The DNA of the CDR3 is TGTGCTAGTGGCCAGAAAGGACAGGAAAATCAGCCCCAGCATTTT. Translated, it gives CASGQKGQENQPQHF.

At least ten counts were recorded for this clonotype. V usage is TRBV18 and J usage is TRBJ2-1; D remains ambiguous. Trimming left V 1 base short and J 7 bases short, with 2 bases between. The germline gives CDR1 KGHSH, CDR2 LQKENI. This CDR3 is built from 11 residues. In nucleotides, the CDR3 is TGTGCCAGCTCACCACAGAATGAGCAGTTCTTC. Translating it yields CASSPQNEQFF.

There are many counts of this clonotype. This rearrangement joins TRBV20-1 to TRBJ1-6; D is uncertain. Germline V gene sequence: CDR1 DFQATT, CDR2 SNEGSKA (reference sequence). This CDR3 is 13 amino acids long. V was cut by 3 bases and J by 6 bases, with 9 bases left in between. CDR3 nucleotide sequence: TGCAGTGCTAGGAAGGGTGGTAATTCACCCCTCCACTTT. Protein product: CSARKGGNSPLHF.